This record covers a single TCR beta chain. The antigen is not known. Assay used: immunoSEQ multiplex PCR; TCRdb lists only in-frame clones, some missing. Among about 130,000 clones listed, approximately 80% were seen once. CDR3 length: 16 amino acids. Germline CDR1 SGHVS, CDR2 FQNEAQ. V dropped 3 bases and J dropped 2; count of bases not matched to a gene: 4. Frozen-stored PBMCs produced around 2.2 micrograms of genomic DNA for TCR beta libraries. This sample was taken from a study of cytotoxic CD8 clonotypes in ibrutinib-treated CLL. Points from the study as a whole: Sampling time points were not equivalent between sustained-remission and progressing patients. Clonality went higher at ibrutinib response and then dropped back toward baseline at progression.

The chain joins TRBV7-8 to TRBJ1-5; TRBD1 matches 10 bases. Sample: PBMCs, taken after 12 months of ibrutinib treatment. The TCR comes from a human donor with chronic lymphocytic leukemia. CDR3 DNA sequence: TGTGCCAGCAGCTTGGAAGGACAGGGGGGCAATCAGCCCCAGCATTTT. The encoded protein is CASSLEGQGGNQPQHF. Drawing the rest from reference TRBV7-8 and TRBJ1-5, the complete variable domain is GAGVSQSPRYKVAKRGQDVALRCDPISGHVSLFWYQQALGQGPEFLTYFQNEAQLDKSGLPSDRFFAERPEGSVSTLKIQRTQQEDSAVYLCASSLEGQGGNQPQHFGDGTRLSIL.